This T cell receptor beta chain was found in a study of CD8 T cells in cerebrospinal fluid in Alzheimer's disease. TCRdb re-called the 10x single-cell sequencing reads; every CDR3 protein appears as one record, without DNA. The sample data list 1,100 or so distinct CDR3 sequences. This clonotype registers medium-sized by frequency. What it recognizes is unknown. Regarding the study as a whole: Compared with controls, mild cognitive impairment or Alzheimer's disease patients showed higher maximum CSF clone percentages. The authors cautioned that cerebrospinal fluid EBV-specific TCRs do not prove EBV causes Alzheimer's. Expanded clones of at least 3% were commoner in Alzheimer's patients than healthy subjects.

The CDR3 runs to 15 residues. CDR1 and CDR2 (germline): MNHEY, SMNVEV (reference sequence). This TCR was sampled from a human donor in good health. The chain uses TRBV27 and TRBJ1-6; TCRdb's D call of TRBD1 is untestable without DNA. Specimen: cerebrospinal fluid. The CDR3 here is CASSLRQGNNSPLHF.